This T cell receptor (beta chain) was recovered during a study of blood T cell repertoires in COVID-19. V lost 4 bases and J lost 3; bases outside the gene matches: 6. The length of the CDR3 is 16 residues. Germline loops: CDR1 SGHRS, CDR2 YFSETQ. The repertoire was sequenced with immunoSEQ multiplex PCR; TCRdb's copy has only in-frame clones and lacks some. The data contain 120,000 to 150,000 clones, 70% to 90% of them singletons. The receptor's source is a woman aged 60-75 years with COVID-19, enrolled during active disease. This chain uses TRBV5-1 with TRBJ2-2, with 10 bases matching TRBD1. Sequenced material: peripheral blood. CDR3 protein: CASSHSGQGDTGELFF. CDR3 nucleotide sequence: TGCGCCAGCAGCCACAGCGGACAGGGGGACACCGGGGAGCTGTTTTTT.